This TCR beta chain was identified in a study of graft-versus-host responses after intestinal transplantation. Study summary: Among the recipients, all got anti-thymocyte globulin induction and then tacrolimus and steroids for around 3 years. Study observations and caveats: GvH clones detected in recipient marrow included some appearing first in ileum or blood.

Notes on this clone: Its antigen remains unknown.

CDR3 length: 13 residues. The germline V gene has CDR1 LNHDA and CDR2 SQIVND (reference sequence). The V segment lost 7 bases and the J segment 5 bases; nucleotides outside the gene matches: 7. Produced via immunoSEQ multiplex PCR; TCRdb's table is partial and in-frame only. The sample lists 55,000 to 75,000 clones; about 87% were seen once. This sequence joins TRBV19 and TRBJ2-5; TRBD1 agrees at 7 bases. The TCR was taken from a human donor who was the organ donor for an intestinal transplant. Sequences were derived from unstimulated CD4+ T cells sorted from spleen or lymph node cells, sampled before transplant. CDR3 DNA: TGTGCCAGTACCCAGACAGGGTCTGAGACCCAGTACTTC. It translates to CASTQTGSETQYF.